The rows below give T cell receptor beta chains drawn from one sample of a study of blood T cells in healthy people across ages. TCRdb re-called the 5' RACE reads through MiXCR, storing one row per CDR3 protein. The table shows under 950,000 distinct CDR3 sequences, with approximately 22% occurring only once. Sequencing input: blood. The origin of the receptors is a man aged 65 to 85 in good health. Each CDR3 is given with its conserved first and last residue. Each record gives: D gene, clone size, V gene, J gene, CDR3 protein, CDR3 DNA. A D gene is named only where the DNA matches it firmly. The size entry is marked missing in some rows and otherwise reads once, few, many or a size class.

>TRBD2|NA|TRBV5-1|TRBJ2-2
CASSSGTSGFTGELFF
TGCGCCAGCAGCTCCGGGACTAGTGGGTTCACCGGGGAGCTGTTTTTT
>NA|NA|TRBV29-1|TRBJ2-3
CSVPQGFSSTDTQYF
TGCAGCGTCCCCCAGGGGTTCTCTAGCACAGATACGCAGTATTTT
>NA|few|TRBV2|TRBJ2-7
CASAWEPQDSEQYF
TGTGCCAGCGCCTGGGAACCCCAAGATTCCGAGCAGTACTTC
>TRBD1|few|TRBV2|TRBJ1-4
CASSDRGVATNEKLFF
TGTGCCAGCAGTGACAGGGGGGTTGCAACTAATGAAAAACTGTTTTTT
>NA|NA|TRBV12-3/TRBV12-4|TRBJ2-3
CASTPKDTQYF
TGTGCCAGCACCCCGAAAGATACGCAGTATTTT
>NA|many|TRBV25-1|TRBJ2-7
CASRQQGYEQYF
TGTGCCAGCAGACAACAGGGCTACGAGCAGTACTTC
>TRBD2|many|TRBV7-3|TRBJ2-1
CASSHIGTRPNEQFF
TGTGCCAGCAGCCACATCGGGACTAGGCCCAATGAGCAGTTCTTC
>NA|NA|TRBV10-3|TRBJ1-2
CAIRDSKTNYGYTF
TGTGCCATCAGGGACTCCAAGACTAACTATGGCTACACCTTC
>NA|NA|TRBV7-2|TRBJ1-1
CASSPTGFGPFF
TGTGCCAGCAGCCCCACAGGGTTTGGACCTTTCTTT
>TRBD2|NA|TRBV24-1|TRBJ2-3
CATSHPAGVGDTQYF
TGTGCCACCAGTCATCCAGCGGGAGTAGGTGATACGCAGTATTTT
>NA|few|TRBV5-1|TRBJ1-1
CASSLEAGVIRLNTEAFF
TGCGCCAGCAGCTTGGAGGCAGGAGTGATTCGATTGAACACTGAAGCTTTCTTT
>NA|NA|TRBV18|TRBJ2-1
CASSPLRGGPLNEQFF
TGTGCCAGCTCACCTTTGAGGGGGGGACCTTTAAATGAGCAGTTCTTC
>NA|NA|TRBV4-2|TRBJ1-4
CASSQETLREGEKLFF
TGTGCCAGCAGCCAAGAGACGCTTAGGGAGGGAGAAAAACTGTTTTTT
>TRBD1|NA|TRBV5-1|TRBJ1-2
CASSSGDRNYGYTF
TGCGCCAGCAGCTCCGGGGACAGGAATTATGGCTACACCTTC
>NA|few|TRBV24-1|TRBJ2-2
CATSLGDLSNTGELFF
TGTGCCACCAGTTTAGGGGACCTATCGAACACCGGGGAGCTGTTTTTT
>NA|NA|TRBV5-1|TRBJ2-1
CASSLGGPEQSF
TGCGCCAGCAGCTTGGGAGGTCCGGAGCAGTCCTTC
>NA|NA|TRBV11-2|TRBJ1-1
CASSLVFTYTEAFF
TGTGCCAGCAGCTTAGTTTTCACGTACACTGAAGCTTTCTTT
>TRBD1|NA|TRBV12-3/TRBV12-4|TRBJ2-2
CASSHRGTNTGELFF
TGTGCCAGCAGTCACAGGGGGACTAACACCGGGGAGCTGTTTTTT
>NA|few|TRBV6-6|TRBJ1-6
CAIRGQPNSPLHF
TGTGCCATCCGAGGACAGCCCAATTCACCCCTCCACTTT
>TRBD2|NA|TRBV6-5|TRBJ2-1
CASSYSSGTSRSYNERFF
TGTGCCAGCAGTTACTCGTCAGGGACTAGTCGCTCCTACAATGAGCGGTTCTTC
>NA|few|TRBV12-3/TRBV12-4|TRBJ2-1
CASRGPTSFPNEQFF
TGTGCCAGCAGGGGACCTACTAGCTTCCCCAATGAGCAGTTCTTC
>NA|NA|TRBV29-1|TRBJ2-3
CSGRAPALDTQYF
TGCAGCGGCCGCGCTCCCGCGTTAGATACGCAGTATTTT
>NA|NA|TRBV5-1|TRBJ2-3
CASSLEVVDTQYF
TGCGCCAGCAGCTTGGAGGTGGTTGATACGCAGTATTTT
>TRBD2|once|TRBV6-5|TRBJ2-7
CASSPETSGSEQYF
TGTGCCAGCAGCCCCGAGACTAGCGGGAGCGAGCAGTACTTC
>NA|NA|TRBV7-6|TRBJ1-4
CASSLFGDQEKLFF
TGTGCCAGCAGCTTATTTGGGGATCAGGAAAAACTGTTTTTT
>NA|NA|TRBV20-1|TRBJ1-4
CSAYPQGSEKLFF
TGCAGTGCCTACCCCCAGGGAAGTGAAAAACTGTTTTTT
>NA|few|TRBV20-1|TRBJ2-1
CSARDPPQYNEQFF
TGCAGTGCTAGAGACCCACCCCAATACAATGAGCAGTTCTTC
>NA|few|TRBV7-2|TRBJ1-3
CASSQGGISGNTIYF
TGTGCCAGCAGTCAGGGCGGCATCTCTGGAAACACCATATATTTT
>TRBD1|few|TRBV11-2|TRBJ2-2
CATTGASGELFF
TGTGCCACCACAGGGGCTTCTGGGGAGCTGTTTTTT
>NA|few|TRBV19|TRBJ1-3
CASSIAGDDLGNTIYF
TGTGCCAGTAGTATTGCAGGGGATGATCTCGGAAACACCATATATTTT